This TCR beta chain was documented in a study of shared clonotypes between healthy human individuals. Sequencing was at deep level. Measured with immunoSEQ multiplex PCR; TCRdb has only the in-frame clones, and not every one. The sample yields millions of clones, 90% to 95% seen once. This CDR3 has 14 amino acids. V dropped 5 bases and J dropped 7; count of bases not matched to a gene: 3. Germline V gene data show CDR1 as SGHTA and CDR2 as FQGTGA. Sequencing was carried out using naive CD4+ T cells sorted from blood. Subset indicated: CD45RA+ positively selected. The chain uses TRBV7-3 and TRBJ2-1; TRBD2 agrees at 12 bases. This TCR was recovered from a man aged 18 to 30 in good health. In nucleotides, the CDR3 is TGTGCCAGCAGCCCGACTAGCGGGAGAAATGAGCAGTTCTTC. It translates to CASSPTSGRNEQFF.